The 15 T cell receptor beta chains below come from one sample, sequenced in a study of blood T cell repertoires in COVID-19. The protocol was immunoSEQ multiplex PCR, while the TCRdb copy is restricted to in-frame clones and leaves out a portion. The data show a few hundred thousand clones, with roughly 80% seen just once and 8% to 10% held by the top ten. The sequencing input was peripheral blood. The receptors derive from a woman over 75 with COVID-19, enrolled during active disease.

This sequence joins TRBV2 and TRBJ1-2, with D unresolved. This CDR3 contains 12 residues. V dropped 9 bases and J dropped 8 bases, with 16 bases sitting between them. The germline V gene has CDR1 SNHLY and CDR2 FYNNEI. The CDR3 bases are TGTGCCAGTTTCCGGGTCTCGGAGGGCTACACCTTC. It is translated as CASFRVSEGYTF.

This sequence joins TRBV29-1 and TRBJ1-2; 7 bases align to TRBD1. CDR1 is SQVTM and CDR2 is ANQGSEA in the germline V gene. There are 16 residues in the CDR3. V was clipped by 2 bases and J by 4 bases; unmatched bases: 13. CDR3 sequence (DNA): TGCAGCGTTGAAACGACAGGGAAGTATGGGGCCTATGGCTACACCTTC. Protein sequence: CSVETTGKYGAYGYTF.

This sequence joins TRBV6-1 and TRBJ2-3; D not certain. The CDR3 extends over 14 amino acids. Germline CDR1 and CDR2: MNHNS and SASEGT. V was pared by 3 bases and J by 2 bases, with 9 bases between. This chain's CDR3 is CASSDGSFTDTQYF. The CDR3 region has the DNA TGTGCCAGCAGTGACGGTTCATTCACAGATACGCAGTATTTT.

V gene TRBV30 combines with J gene TRBJ1-2; 7 bases are a match to TRBD1. Germline lookup yields CDR1 GTSNPN and CDR2 SVGIG (reference sequence). V shed 3 bases and J 2 bases; nucleotides not matched to a gene: 3. This CDR3 has 13 residues. CDR3 bases: TGTGCCTGGAGCCCACAGGGGAACTATGGCTACACCTTC. Translating gives CAWSPQGNYGYTF.

This chain connects TRBV18 to TRBJ1-3; D unresolved. The V end lost 5 bases, the J end lost 0 bases, and 8 bases lay between the germline ends. The CDR3 runs 14 residues. Germline loops: CDR1 KGHSH, CDR2 LQKENI. CDR3 bases: TGTGCCAGCTCAAGGCGGGACTCTGGAAACACCATATATTTT. Translated, it gives CASSRRDSGNTIYF.

The chain is built from TRBV19 and TRBJ2-1, with unresolved D. CDR1 LNHDA and CDR2 SQIVND come from the germline V gene (reference sequence). Trimming took 3 bases from V and 0 from J, leaving 6 bases between them. The CDR3 consists of 14 residues. In DNA form, the CDR3 reads TGTGCCAGTAGTATGGGCAGCTCCTACAATGAGCAGTTCTTC. Amino acids: CASSMGSSYNEQFF.

This clone was seen a handful of times. The CDR3 DNA is TGTGCCAGCAGCTTACAGGGGGCTTTCACCGGGGAGCTGTTTTTT. Translated, it gives CASSLQGAFTGELFF. The V call is TRBV7-3, the J call TRBJ2-2; TRBD1 matches 8 bases. The germline CDR1 and CDR2 sequences are SGHTA and FQGTGA. This CDR3 comprises 15 residues. The ends lost 2 bases at V and 4 bases at J; junction bases unmatched: 3.

Comment on this clone: The sample carries other DNA sequences with the same CDR3. This chain joins TRBV11-2 and TRBJ2-5, with 7 bases lining up with TRBD2. With 0 bases clipped from V and 5 bases from J, the junction kept 6 bases outside the gene matches. The CDR3 spans 15 residues. CDR1 and CDR2 from the germline V gene are SGHAT and FQNNGV. CDR3 sequence (DNA): TGTGCCAGCAGCTTAGACGGGACCGGGGGGGAGACCCAGTACTTC. It is translated as CASSLDGTGGETQYF. The whole variable domain, remainder taken from reference TRBV11-2 and TRBJ2-5, is EAGVAQSPRYKIIEKRQSVAFWCNPISGHATLYWYQQILGQGPKLLIQFQNNGVVDDSQLPKDRFSAERLKGVDSTLKIQPAKLEDSAVYLCASSLDGTGGETQYFGPGTRLLVL.

The chain employs TRBV28 and TRBJ2-5; 8 bases match TRBD1. CDR1 MDHEN and CDR2 SYDVKM come from the germline V gene. The CDR3 loop spans 16 amino acids. Trimming at V came to 5 bases and at J to 6 bases, leaving 14 bases not matched to a gene. In nucleotides, the CDR3 is TGTGCCAGCAGTCCCCTAGGACAGGGTCGGTTGCAGACCCAGTACTTC. Translating it yields CASSPLGQGRLQTQYF.

This rearrangement joins TRBV27 to TRBJ1-5; no firm D call. Germline V gene data show CDR1 as MNHEY and CDR2 as SMNVEV (reference sequence). CDR3 size: 14 residues. The germline V and J ends were trimmed by 5 bases and 1 base, with 9 bases remaining between them. Here the CDR3 DNA reads TGTGCCAGCAGTGCCTCTAACAGCAATCAGCCCCAGCATTTT. Translated: CASSASNSNQPQHF.

The chain carries TRBV7-8 and TRBJ2-1; the match to TRBD2 covers 7 bases. Germline values: CDR1 SGHVS, CDR2 FQNEAQ. V shed 2 bases, J shed 7 bases, and the junction held 8 bases outside the gene matches. There are 15 residues in the CDR3. In DNA, the CDR3 is TGTGCCAGCAGCTTACTAGCGGCCTTAGGTAATGAGCAGTTCTTC. It specifies CASSLLAALGNEQFF.

This sequence joins TRBV7-9 and TRBJ1-1, with 7 bases that match TRBD1. The trim removed 4 bases at V and 3 bases at J, leaving 5 bases unmatched. The CDR3 length is 14 residues. The V gene's germline CDR1 is SEHNR and CDR2 FQNEAQ (reference sequence). The CDR3 sequence: CASSSQGTDTEAFF. The CDR3 region has the DNA TGTGCCAGCAGCTCGCAGGGGACAGACACTGAAGCTTTCTTT.

This sequence joins TRBV7-2 and TRBJ1-5; a possible D gene is TRBD1 (6 bases). This CDR3 is 14 amino acids long. Germline V lookup: CDR1 SGHTA, CDR2 FQGNSA. The ends were cut back, 5 bases at V and 4 bases at J, with 12 bases in the middle. The DNA of the CDR3 is TGTGCCAGCAGCAAAGGGGGGGGTAATCAGCCCCAGCATTTT. Amino acids: CASSKGGGNQPQHF. The full variable domain, completed using reference TRBV7-2 and TRBJ1-5, is GAGVSQSPSNKVTEKGKDVELRCDPISGHTALYWYRQSLGQGLEFLIYFQGNSAPDKSGLPSDRFSAERTGGSVSTLTIQRTQQEDSAVYLCASSKGGGNQPQHFGDGTRLSIL.

This chain uses TRBV7-9 with TRBJ1-2; D is unresolved. CDR1 SEHNR and CDR2 FQNEAQ come from the germline V gene (reference sequence). The CDR3 contains 16 residues. Trimming shortened V by 1 base and J by 0 bases, and 12 bases separated the two germline ends. The CDR3 loop is CASSLGGLQANYGYTF. In DNA form, the CDR3 reads TGTGCCAGCAGCTTAGGTGGGCTCCAAGCTAACTATGGCTACACCTTC.

J is TRBJ2-1 and V is TRBV5-1; D might be TRBD1 (5 bases). Trimming took 1 base from V and 7 from J, leaving 15 bases between them. CDR1 and CDR2 (germline): SGHRS, YFSETQ. The CDR3 is 15 amino acids. The CDR3 protein is CASSLTTGALNEQFF. The CDR3, as DNA: TGCGCCAGCAGCTTGACCACTGGGGCATTGAATGAGCAGTTCTTC.